This T cell receptor beta chain came from a study of blood T cell repertoires in COVID-19. On the study more broadly: The United States, Italy and Spain were the sources of the acute and convalescent COVID-19 samples. T cells, B-cell-depleted T cells, or PBMCs provided the cDNA or gDNA that served as material.

Per the study methods: Reference gene primer amplification yielded estimated nucleated cell counts. Repertoires were generated with immunoSEQ multiplex PCR, while TCRdb's copy carries only in-frame clones and drops some. D and trimming come from the DNA, and the V and J calls and clone size come from that table. The repertoire has about 110,000 clones, roughly 91% of them found once; the top ten carry over 3%. The receptor comes from a woman in her forties or fifties with acute or convalescent COVID-19. The sequencing sample was made of peripheral blood.

The DNA of the CDR3 is TGTGCCAGTAGTTCGACGTGGCGGAGAGAGACCCAGTACTTC. As protein: CASSSTWRRETQYF. The chain joins TRBV19 to TRBJ2-5, with no clear D. The CDR3 is 14 residues long. Deletions cut 5 bases from V and 4 bases from J, with 14 bases between. Germline-derived CDR1 and CDR2 are LNHDA and SQIVND (reference sequence).